Listed here are 16 T cell receptor beta chains from one sample, sequenced in a study of shared clonotypes between healthy human individuals. Clones were read by immunoSEQ multiplex PCR, and TCRdb kept only the in-frame ones, dropping some. The table lists about 710,000 clones, over 55% of them singletons. The specimen sequenced was memory CD4+ T cells sorted from blood. The subset here: CD45RA-negative fraction. All receptors come from a young woman in good health.

Worth noting for this clone: The sample has other DNA sequences that encode this CDR3 too. V gene TRBV19 combines with J gene TRBJ2-7; 10 bases are a match to TRBD2. The germline V gene has CDR1 LNHDA and CDR2 SQIVND (reference sequence). The V and J ends lost 8 bases and 3 bases, in that order; junction bases with no gene match: 4. The CDR3 runs 13 residues. CDR3 in amino acids: CASGASGSYEQYF. The CDR3, as DNA: TGTGCCAGTGGAGCTAGCGGGAGCTACGAGCAGTACTTC.

As for this clone: This clone may be a read error of a much larger clone one base away. The sample contains more than one DNA sequence encoding this CDR3. V gene TRBV19 combines with J gene TRBJ2-1, with 11 bases identical to TRBD1. V shed 0 bases, J shed 4 bases, and the junction held 5 bases outside the gene matches. The CDR3 runs 17 residues. Germline V gives CDR1 LNHDA, CDR2 SQIVND (reference sequence). The CDR3 DNA sequence: TGTGCCAGTAGTATAGACTCCGGGACAGGGGGATACAATGAGCAGTTCTTC. It is translated as CASSIDSGTGGYNEQFF.

CDR3 in amino acids: CASSGIAEQETQYF. Written as DNA, the CDR3 is TGCGCCAGCAGTGGAATAGCGGAACAAGAGACCCAGTACTTC. The rearrangement uses TRBV10-2 and TRBJ2-5; maybe TRBD2 (6 bases). V dropped 4 bases and J dropped 2 bases, with 11 bases sitting between them. CDR3 length equals 14 residues. Germline V gene lookup returns CDR1 WSHSY and CDR2 SAAADI.

The genes are TRBV10-1 and TRBJ2-1, with 9 positions matching TRBD2. Germline CDR1 reads WNHNN; CDR2 reads SYGVQD (reference sequence). This CDR3 spans 15 amino acids. V lost 6 bases to trimming and J lost 7 bases; unmatched junction nucleotides: 10. The CDR3 reads CASSAAGGLGNEQFF. The CDR3 DNA sequence: TGCGCCAGCAGCGCGGCGGGGGGGCTGGGGAATGAGCAGTTCTTC.

A note on this clone: This may come from a read error, since a much larger clone is one base off. This rearrangement joins TRBV5-4 to TRBJ2-5; possibly TRBD2 for D (6 bases). This CDR3 spans 14 amino acids. CDR1 SGHNT and CDR2 YYREEE come from the germline V gene (reference sequence). Trimming left V 1 base short and J 0 bases short, with 7 bases between. CDR3 coding DNA: TGTGCCAGCAGCTTGCGGAGGGACCAAGAGACCCAGTACTTC. Translation: CASSLRRDQETQYF.

The rearrangement links TRBV4-1 to TRBJ1-3; D remains ambiguous. Trimming stripped 0 bases from V and 0 bases from J, with 6 bases between. Germline CDR1 is MGHRA and CDR2 is YSYEKL. The CDR3 is made up of 15 amino acids. CDR3 in amino acids: CASSQDRDSGNTIYF. The CDR3 nucleotides read TGCGCCAGCAGCCAAGACAGAGACTCTGGAAACACCATATATTTT.

Only one count was recorded for this clone. The genes are TRBV5-1 and TRBJ1-5; D unresolved. Germline loops: CDR1 SGHRS, CDR2 YFSETQ. Between the trimmed V and J ends, which lost 3 bases and 4 bases, there was a span of 17 bases. CDR3 length equals 16 residues. CDR3 region: CASSCRLVLINQPQHF. CDR3 nucleotide sequence: TGCGCCAGCAGCTGCCGTCTGGTCCTTATTAATCAGCCCCAGCATTTT. The full variable domain, completed using reference TRBV5-1 and TRBJ1-5, is KAGVTQTPRYLIKTRGQQVTLSCSPISGHRSVSWYQQTPGQGLQFLFEYFSETQRNKGNFPGRFSGRQFSNSRSEMNVSTLELGDSALYLCASSCRLVLINQPQHFGDGTRLSIL.

The chain uses TRBV21-1 and TRBJ2-7; the D call TRBD2 from the table was never checked on the DNA. TRBV21-1 has pseudogene status. This CDR3 contains 13 residues. CDR3 coding DNA: TGTGCCAGCCCCTTTCGCGGGAGCTACGAGCAGTACTTC. This sequence encodes CASPFRGSYEQYF.

This clone was seen once. The V call is TRBV4-2, the J call TRBJ2-3; D is undetermined. V was trimmed by 3 bases and J by 3 bases, leaving 13 bases between them. The CDR3 contains 15 residues. CDR1 and CDR2 from the germline V gene are LGHNA and YNFKEQ. For the CDR3, the DNA is TGTGCCAGCAGCCAGGATGAGGCCAGAACAGATACGCAGTATTTT. This gives the protein CASSQDEARTDTQYF.

This chain uses TRBV29-1 with TRBJ1-2; tentatively, D is TRBD1 (5 bases). CDR1 SQVTM and CDR2 ANQGSEA come from the germline V gene. The germline V and J ends were trimmed by 2 bases and 0 bases, with 10 bases remaining between them. The CDR3 consists of 14 residues. The CDR3: CSVEWGGANYGYTF. CDR3 nucleotide sequence: TGCAGCGTTGAATGGGGGGGAGCTAACTATGGCTACACCTTC.

The V and J genes are TRBV7-6 and TRBJ1-1; 7 bases are a match to TRBD1. The V and J ends lost 5 bases and 0 bases, in that order; junction bases with no gene match: 6. This CDR3 has 15 amino acids. CDR1 and CDR2 (germline): SGHVS, FNYEAQ. In DNA, the CDR3 is TGTGCCAGCAGCAAGGGACAGCTTATGAACACTGAAGCTTTCTTT. It yields the protein CASSKGQLMNTEAFF.

The chain carries TRBV28 and TRBJ1-2, with D perhaps TRBD1 (5 bases). The CDR3 sequence is 15 residues long. Germline lookup yields CDR1 MDHEN and CDR2 SYDVKM. The V end was cut by 2 bases, the J end by 4 bases, with 14 bases between. In DNA form, the CDR3 reads TGTGCCAGCAGTTTAGACGTATCTGGGGGCTATGGCTACACCTTC. Amino acids: CASSLDVSGGYGYTF.

V and J are TRBV10-1 and TRBJ2-7; 8 bases are shared with TRBD2. The CDR3 totals 13 residues. Germline CDR1 reads WNHNN; CDR2 reads SYGVQD (reference sequence). V was pared by 5 bases and J by 0 bases, with 0 bases of the junction left unmatched. Here the CDR3 reads CASSRGGSYEQYF. DNA for the CDR3: TGCGCCAGCAGTCGGGGGGGCTCCTACGAGCAGTACTTC.

This clone has only one observation. V is TRBV4-1 and J is TRBJ1-4, with D perhaps TRBD1 (5 bases). Germline lookup yields CDR1 MGHRA and CDR2 YSYEKL. The CDR3 spans 15 residues. Trimming took off 1 base at V and 3 bases at J, with 9 bases between the two ends. The CDR3 coding sequence is TGCGCCAGCAGCCAAGTGGGGACTCCTAATGAAAAACTGTTTTTT. Its translation: CASSQVGTPNEKLFF.

The J gene is TRBJ1-1, the V gene TRBV5-1; D is possibly TRBD1 (5 bases). This CDR3 has 15 amino acids. V was trimmed by 0 bases and J by 1 base, leaving 10 bases between them. Germline V gene data show CDR1 as SGHRS and CDR2 as YFSETQ. The CDR3 nucleotides read TGCGCCAGCAGCTTGGGTGCAGGGCAGAACACTGAAGCTTTCTTT. Translated, it gives CASSLGAGQNTEAFF.

The chain uses TRBV7-2 and TRBJ2-2; 8 bases match TRBD2. Trimming took 2 bases from V and 4 from J; bases not matched to a gene: 3. Germline CDR1 and CDR2: SGHTA and FQGNSA. CDR3 length equals 15 residues. This CDR3 is CASSLRLAGTGELFF. Here the CDR3 DNA reads TGTGCCAGCAGCTTAAGGCTAGCGGGCACCGGGGAGCTGTTTTTT.